This is a list of T cell receptor beta chains from one sample in a study of T cell changes during pregnancy in multiple sclerosis. Sequencing used immunoSEQ multiplex PCR; TCRdb keeps in-frame clones, though not all of them. Among just over 50,000 clones listed, around 92% were seen once. The specimen was CD4+ T cells from peripheral blood mononuclear cells, collected after pregnancy. The source of these receptors is a female donor with multiple sclerosis, enrolled in a pregnancy study. Both conserved end residues are part of each CDR3. Each record gives: D gene, J gene, V gene, CDR3 length, clone size, CDR3 protein, CDR3 DNA. The D gene is left open where the match is weak. The size entry is marked missing in some rows and otherwise reads once, few, many or a size class.

NA	TRBJ2-1	TRBV6-6	15	NA	CASSYQRGGNNEQFF	TGTGCCAGCAGTTACCAGCGTGGAGGGAACAATGAGCAGTTCTTC
NA	TRBJ1-2	TRBV6-6	12	NA	CASSLQLTVRLF	TGTGCCAGCAGCCTTCAGTTGACAGTTCGGCTCTTC
TRBD2	TRBJ2-1	TRBV18	13	NA	CASSPGLANEQFF	TGTGCCAGCTCACCAGGACTAGCAAATGAGCAGTTCTTC
TRBD1	TRBJ1-4	TRBV27	16	NA	CASSSGQVFPNEKLFF	TGTGCCAGCAGTTCGGGACAGGTCTTTCCCAATGAAAAACTGTTTTTT
TRBD2	TRBJ2-1	TRBV4-2	17	NA	CASSRGTSGDLYNEQFF	TGTGCCAGCAGCCGCGGGACTAGCGGGGATTTGTACAATGAGCAGTTCTTC
NA	TRBJ2-7	TRBV21-1	13	NA	CASSKAATYEQYF	TGTGCCAGCAGCAAAGCAGCCACCTACGAGCAGTACTTC
TRBD2	TRBJ2-3	TRBV5-1	17	NA	CASSLVASGSRTDKQYF	TGCGCCAGCAGCTTGGTGGCTAGCGGGAGCCGAACCGATAAGCAGTATTTT
TRBD2	TRBJ2-3	TRBV2	15	few	CASNKGTSGADTQYF	TGTGCCAGCAATAAAGGGACTAGCGGGGCGGATACGCAGTATTTT
TRBD2	TRBJ2-1	TRBV7-2	15	NA	CASSEASGSSHEQFF	TGTGCCAGCAGCGAGGCTAGCGGGAGTTCCCATGAGCAGTTCTTC
TRBD2	TRBJ2-5	TRBV11-3	19	NA	CASSSPRGWLAGVGETQYF	TGTGCCAGCAGCTCCCCCAGGGGGTGGCTAGCGGGAGTTGGAGAGACCCAGTACTTC
NA	TRBJ1-2	TRBV19	17	NA	CASSTDALQGANYGYTF	TGTGCCAGTAGTACTGACGCCCTACAGGGCGCTAACTATGGCTACACCTTC
TRBD1	TRBJ1-2	TRBV4-1	16	NA	CASSHGQGRRNYGYTF	TGCGCCAGCAGCCATGGACAGGGGAGGAGGAACTATGGCTACACCTTC
TRBD2	TRBJ2-2	TRBV5-5	16	once	CASSLLGGAGAGELFF	TGTGCCAGCAGCTTGTTAGGAGGGGCGGGGGCCGGGGAGCTGTTTTTT
NA	TRBJ2-7	TRBV28	13	NA	CASTERGPYEQYF	TGTGCCAGCACCGAACGAGGGCCCTACGAGCAGTACTTC
TRBD2	TRBJ2-2	TRBV9	16	NA	CASSHPAGGATGELFF	TGTGCCAGCAGCCACCCGGCGGGAGGAGCCACCGGGGAGCTGTTTTTT
TRBD2	TRBJ2-3	TRBV18	15	NA	CASSRGLEGTDTQYF	TGTGCCAGCTCACGAGGACTAGAAGGTACAGATACGCAGTATTTT
NA	TRBJ2-5	TRBV6-5	14	once	CASSSNGLRETQYF	TGTGCCAGCAGTTCTAACGGGTTAAGAGAGACCCAGTACTTC
NA	TRBJ1-5	TRBV5-6	17	NA	CASSLGRTRGARQPQHF	TGTGCCAGCAGCTTGGGTCGAACTCGGGGGGCACGGCAGCCCCAGCATTTT
TRBD2	TRBJ2-1	TRBV28	15	NA	CASSDPGLAKKGQFF	TGTGCCAGCAGTGACCCGGGACTAGCCAAAAAGGGGCAGTTCTTC
NA	TRBJ2-7	TRBV19	13	NA	CASTPGGTYEQYF	TGTGCCAGTACCCCAGGGGGGACCTACGAGCAGTACTTC
NA	TRBJ2-1	TRBV9	14	NA	CASSVGSTYNEQFF	TGTGCCAGCAGCGTAGGTTCTACTTACAATGAGCAGTTCTTC
TRBD1	TRBJ2-1	TRBV18	16	NA	CASSPPGTVTYNEQFF	TGTGCCAGCTCACCCCCGGGGACAGTTACCTACAATGAGCAGTTCTTC
NA	TRBJ2-7	TRBV5-4	11	NA	CASSYGTLQYF	TGTGCCAGCAGCTATGGGACACTCCAGTACTTC
TRBD1	TRBJ1-1	TRBV10-3	13	NA	CAIRPTGEGEAFF	TGTGCCATCAGGCCGACAGGGGAGGGTGAAGCTTTCTTT
NA	TRBJ1-4	TRBV7-2	15	NA	CASSSDGERIEKLFF	TGTGCCAGCAGCTCCGACGGGGAAAGAATTGAAAAACTGTTTTTT
TRBD1	TRBJ1-1	TRBV28	14	NA	CASSRRTGLTEAFF	TGTGCCAGCAGTCGCAGGACAGGGCTCACTGAAGCTTTCTTT
TRBD1	TRBJ2-2	TRBV11-2	15	NA	CASSAGQGATGELFF	TGTGCCAGCAGCGCTGGACAGGGGGCCACCGGGGAGCTGTTTTTT
NA	TRBJ1-5	TRBV21-1	17	NA	CASSKGGGDSTRQPQHF	TGTGCCAGCAGCAAAGGCGGTGGGGACTCGACGCGGCAGCCCCAGCATTTT
NA	TRBJ2-3	TRBV7-9	15	NA	CASSSDRLSTDTQYF	TGTGCCAGCAGCTCCGACAGACTCAGCACAGATACGCAGTATTTT